Included here is one T cell receptor (beta chain) sequence, with context. This clone's antigen is unknown. Within one base of it there is no much larger clone, and no base qualities were kept. These data belong to a study of vaccination and CD4 T cells after COVID-19 (dated by TCRdb to 2021 to 2024). Regarding the study in general: Every convalescent patient had a positive nasal swab PCR test for SARS-CoV-2, with mild disease in about nine patients and severe disease in one. In the convalescent cohort there were six males and four females, among whom were two Hispanic individuals, seven Caucasians, two Asians and one multiracial person. Each participant got two doses of either the Pfizer-BioNTech BNT162b2 vaccine (n=8) or the Moderna mRNA-1273 vaccine (n=2). Post-COVID blood samples were collected from convalescent patients a median of around 96 days after diagnosis, with a range of roughly 30 to 170 days. Post-vaccine blood samples were taken a median of around 77 days after the second vaccine dose, with a range of roughly 14 to 241 days. Three convalescent patients gave samples both early after vaccination (day 14) and late after vaccination (days 161 to 241). The spike-specific CD4+ TCR repertoire was compared before and after mRNA vaccination in under 11 COVID-19 convalescent patients and a few infection-naive healthy vaccine recipients.

What the work shows at the level of the full study, not this receptor alone: Although the median number of SARS-CoV-2-reactive clonotypes went up from around 20 after infection to 38 after vaccination, the increase was not significant. Among the post-vaccine SARS-CoV-2-reactive clones in convalescent patients, a median approximately 90% showed up only after vaccination, which suggests vaccine-specific priming. Of the vaccine-specific clones in convalescent patients, 304 of 307, or nearly all, reacted only to SARS-CoV-2 spike and did not cross-react with common cold coronaviruses. The number of convalescent patients in the study was relatively small, and the study did not examine early timepoints following natural infection.

Read against the paper, the sample's time point label means: late sampling 161 to 241 days after vaccination in three convalescent patients. The positive SARS-CoV-2 PCR tests of the convalescent patients were dated from March to December 2020, before the Alpha, Beta and Delta variants emerged in the United States. Ficoll-Paque Plus gradient centrifugation was used to isolate PBMCs from whole blood, and the isolated PBMCs were then either used fresh or cryopreserved at -140C. Receptors were amplified or captured by PCR. The sequencing machine was an Illumina iSeq 100. The published analysis was carried out like this. Non-productive sequences were removed, and CDR3s not starting with C, not ending with F or W, or shorter than 7 amino acids were discarded. CDR3 homology was assessed with Levenshtein distances (stringdist) and unrooted phylogenetic trees (ape) in R version 3.6.1. TCRdb passed the public sequencing reads through fastp at Q25 and MiXCR, retaining productive beta sequences. Identical CDR3 proteins give one entry, which carries the most common genes and DNA. What appears here as the V and J calls and clone size reflects TCRdb's work, not the paper's. The sample yields about 29,000 distinct CDR3 sequences; around 49% were counted once. The ten largest clones represent 5% to 7.5% of the sample.

The sequence was collected from a human donor who had recovered from COVID-19. The sample consisted of CD4+ T cells from blood, taken about 7 months after SARS-CoV-2 vaccination.

The CDR3 reads CASKTGQSSPLHF. In nucleotide form, the sequence is TGTGCCAGTAAAACAGGGCAGTCTTCACCCCTCCACTTT. The chain links TRBV6-1 with TRBJ1-6; TRBD1 might be the D gene, on 6 matching bases. As encoded in the germline V gene, CDR1 is MNHNS while CDR2 is SASEGT. The CDR3 measures 13 amino acids from cysteine to phenylalanine. Kept here is only the CDR3 DNA, which spans 39 bases and is read in frame from base 1. Trimming at the junction amounts to 9 bases on V and 9 bases on J, and the germline ends lie 15 bases apart.